The T cell receptor (beta chain) under discussion was sequenced for a study of shared clonotypes between healthy human individuals. This CDR3 contains 15 residues. Trimming removed 9 bases at V and 2 bases at J, with 18 bases between. Germline assignment: CDR1 SNHLY and CDR2 FYNNEI. CD8 cells regarded as naive lacked CD45RO, were positively chosen for CCR7, and omitted terminally differentiated effector memory CD45RA+ cells. The data were produced by immunoSEQ multiplex PCR, yet TCRdb's version contains in-frame clones alone and is incomplete. The data show around 2,000,000 clones, about 93% seen once.

Sequencing was done on a sample of naive CD8+ T cells from PBMCs. The V call is TRBV2, the J call TRBJ2-3, with a weak D call TRBD2 (5 bases). The TCR originated in a man younger than 35 in good health. Some clones in this sample may be carry-over from other donors' samples. The CDR3 loop is CARFSKDFYTDTQYF. The CDR3 DNA sequence: TGTGCCAGGTTTAGTAAGGACTTCTACACAGATACGCAGTATTTT. Combining the CDR3 with reference TRBV2 and TRBJ2-3 gives the whole variable domain EPEVTQTPSHQVTQMGQEVILRCVPISNHLYFYWYRQILGQKVEFLVSFYNNEISEKSEIFDDQFSVERPDGSNFTLKIRSTKLEDSAMYFCARFSKDFYTDTQYFGPGTRLTVL.